Presented here are 26 T cell receptor beta chains from one specimen sequenced in a study of T cell responses to AZD1222 COVID-19 vaccine. The repertoire was sequenced with immunoSEQ multiplex PCR; TCRdb's copy has only in-frame clones and lacks some. The data show 110,000 to 150,000 clones, over 90% seen once. The sequenced sample was peripheral blood, obtained on day 0 of AZD1222 vaccination. These receptors came from an adult in good health.

The CDR3 DNA is TGTGCCAGTAGTAGTGAAGGACAGGGAACTTCTGGAAACACCATATATTTT. Its translation: CASSSEGQGTSGNTIYF. The V call is TRBV19, the J call TRBJ1-3; TRBD1 matches 8 bases. Germline assignment: CDR1 LNHDA and CDR2 SQIVND (reference sequence). CDR3 length: 17 amino acids. Germline trimming cut 4 bases from V and 1 base from J; bases unmatched to any gene: 9.

V is TRBV7-2 and J is TRBJ1-4; weak D call: TRBD1 (5 bases). Trimming took 5 bases from V and 6 from J, leaving 13 bases between them. The CDR3 consists of 14 residues. Germline V gene data show CDR1 as SGHTA and CDR2 as FQGNSA. This CDR3 reads CASSHGTDYEKLFF. The CDR3 DNA reads TGTGCCAGCAGCCACGGGACGGATTATGAAAAACTGTTTTTT.

The chain employs TRBV5-1 and TRBJ2-1; D is possibly TRBD1 (5 bases). V lost 7 bases to trimming and J lost 8 bases, with 22 bases between them. From germline, CDR1 is SGHRS and CDR2 YFSETQ. The CDR3 loop spans 15 amino acids. Here the CDR3 DNA reads TGCGCCAGCCGGCCCACCCCCGAAGGGGTGTATGAGCAGTTCTTC. This encodes CASRPTPEGVYEQFF. Full variable domain (missing parts from reference TRBV5-1 and TRBJ2-1): KAGVTQTPRYLIKTRGQQVTLSCSPISGHRSVSWYQQTPGQGLQFLFEYFSETQRNKGNFPGRFSGRQFSNSRSEMNVSTLELGDSALYLCASRPTPEGVYEQFFGPGTRLTVL.

V usage is TRBV5-4 and J usage is TRBJ2-3; TRBD2 might be the D (6 bases). Between the trimmed V and J ends, which lost 0 bases and 3 bases, there was a span of 11 bases. Germline V lookup: CDR1 SGHNT, CDR2 YYREEE (reference sequence). The CDR3 consists of 15 residues. The CDR3 DNA reads TGTGCCAGCAGCTTGGGTGCGGGAACAACAGATACGCAGTATTTT. Translating it yields CASSLGAGTTDTQYF.

This clone is a singleton in its sample. The rearrangement links TRBV4-1 to TRBJ1-5, with a possible D match to TRBD1 (6 bases). V shed 4 bases and J shed 5 bases, with 18 bases lying between them. Looked up from germline, CDR1 is MGHRA and CDR2 is YSYEKL. The CDR3 loop spans 16 amino acids. As DNA, the CDR3 is TGCGCCAGCAGCCCAGAAAGGGGGGGGCTCGATCAGCCCCAGCATTTT. It translates to CASSPERGGLDQPQHF.

The V and J genes are TRBV19 and TRBJ2-1; TRBD2 is a possible D gene (6 bases). In germline, CDR1 is LNHDA, CDR2 SQIVND (reference sequence). V lost 3 bases, J lost 0 bases, and 12 bases lay in between. CDR3 length equals 16 residues. For the CDR3, the DNA is TGTGCCAGTAGTATGGGTCAGGGAGGCTCCTACAATGAGCAGTTCTTC. Its translation: CASSMGQGGSYNEQFF.

This chain joins TRBV5-8 and TRBJ1-6; the match to TRBD1 covers 7 bases. In germline, CDR1 is SGHTS, CDR2 YDEGEE. V trimming: 4 bases; J trimming: 7 bases; junction bases outside the gene matches: 5. This CDR3 region has 14 residues. The CDR3 is CASSVGTANSPLHF. The CDR3 DNA reads TGTGCCAGCAGCGTGGGGACAGCCAATTCACCCCTCCACTTT. The full variable domain, rest sourced from reference TRBV5-8 and TRBJ1-6, is EAGVTQSPTHLIKTRGQQATLRCSPISGHTSVYWYQQALGLGLQFLLWYDEGEERNRGNFPPRFSGRQFPNYSSELNVNALELEDSALYLCASSVGTANSPLHFGNGTRLTVT.

The chain has TRBV4-1 and TRBJ2-1; no firm D call. Germline values: CDR1 MGHRA, CDR2 YSYEKL. The CDR3 is made up of 16 amino acids. Trimming left V 4 bases short and J 0 bases short, with 13 bases between. This chain's CDR3 is CASSLTTLSSYNEQFF. Written as DNA, the CDR3 is TGCGCCAGCAGCCTAACGACCCTGAGCTCCTACAATGAGCAGTTCTTC.

The chain uses TRBV7-9 and TRBJ2-1; D gene ambiguous. Germline V lookup: CDR1 SEHNR, CDR2 FQNEAQ (reference sequence). Between the trimmed V and J ends, which lost 6 bases and 9 bases, there was a span of 6 bases. The CDR3 totals 10 residues. The CDR3 region has the DNA TGTGCCAGCAGTCTTATTGAGCAGTTCTTC. Its translation: CASSLIEQFF.

The CDR3 is CATSRDLGDGYTF. In nucleotides, the CDR3 is TGTGCCACCAGCAGAGATCTGGGGGACGGCTACACCTTC. The J gene is TRBJ1-2, the V gene TRBV15; the D gene is possibly TRBD1 (5 bases). V was pared by 0 bases and J by 8 bases, with 10 bases between. The V gene's germline CDR1 is LNHNV and CDR2 YYDKDF (reference sequence). The CDR3 totals 13 residues.

This clone has only one observation. The chain couples TRBV5-1 to TRBJ1-3; D is ambiguous. The germline CDR1 and CDR2 sequences are SGHRS and YFSETQ. V was cut by 0 bases and J by 7 bases, with 8 bases left in between. The CDR3 length is 13 residues. The CDR3 loop is CASSLDLWNTIYF. CDR3 sequence (DNA): TGCGCCAGCAGCTTGGATTTGTGGAACACCATATATTTT.

The chain has TRBV30 and TRBJ1-4; 9 nucleotides line up with TRBD1. Germline V gene lookup returns CDR1 GTSNPN and CDR2 SVGIG (reference sequence). The CDR3 runs 14 residues. V was pared by 0 bases and J by 5 bases, with 1 base of the junction left unmatched. Here the CDR3 DNA reads TGTGCCTGGAGTGTAGGGACAGGGAATGAAAAACTGTTTTTT. It is translated as CAWSVGTGNEKLFF. Together with reference TRBV30 and TRBJ1-4, the CDR3 gives the full variable domain: SQTIHQWPATLVQPVGSPLSLECTVEGTSNPNLYWYRQAAGRGLQLLFYSVGIGQISSEVPQNLSASRPQDRQFILSSKKLLLSDSGFYLCAWSVGTGNEKLFFGSGTQLSVL.

The chain recombines TRBV3-1 (or the pseudogene TRBV3-2) with TRBJ1-2; 12 bases agree with TRBD1. The CDR3 extends over 15 amino acids. Germline CDR1 LGHDT, CDR2 YNNKEL (reference sequence). V trimming: 5 bases; J trimming: 5 bases; junction bases outside the gene matches: 6. The CDR3 nucleotides are TGTGCCAGCAGCTACCCGGGACAGGGGGCTTATGGCTACACCTTC. Amino acid sequence: CASSYPGQGAYGYTF.

The CDR3 DNA is TGTGCCAGCAGCTTCGTGGGGACGAGCTCCTACAATGAGCAGTTCTTC. This encodes CASSFVGTSSYNEQFF. The V call is TRBV7-8, the J call TRBJ2-1, with D perhaps being TRBD1 or TRBD2 (5 bases each). V lost 3 bases to trimming and J lost 0 bases, with 12 bases between them. The CDR3 has 16 amino acids. Germline assignment: CDR1 SGHVS and CDR2 FQNEAQ.

The J gene is TRBJ1-1, the V gene TRBV10-3; D perhaps matches TRBD1 (5 bases). Germline V gene lookup returns CDR1 ENHRY and CDR2 SYGVKD. The CDR3 consists of 15 residues. V was shortened by 0 bases and J by 4 bases, with 12 bases between the two germline ends. CDR3 bases: TGTGCCATCAGTGAGTCAACGGGGGGAGGCACTGAAGCTTTCTTT. The encoded protein is CAISESTGGGTEAFF.

J is TRBJ1-2 and V is TRBV19; weak D call: TRBD1 (5 bases). There are 14 residues in the CDR3. Germline lookup yields CDR1 LNHDA and CDR2 SQIVND (reference sequence). V shed 4 bases and J shed 8 bases, with 17 bases lying between them. CDR3 protein: CASSKARQGWGYTF. The CDR3 DNA sequence: TGTGCCAGTAGTAAAGCGCGGCAGGGTTGGGGCTACACCTTC.

The CDR3 DNA sequence: TGTGCCAGTCCCGGCCCCGGGACTAGCAAGTACAATGAGCAGTTCTTC. This codes for CASPGPGTSKYNEQFF. V gene TRBV28 combines with J gene TRBJ2-1; TRBD2 matches 9 bases. The germline CDR1 and CDR2 sequences are MDHEN and SYDVKM. This CDR3 has 16 amino acids. J lost 4 bases, V lost 9 bases, and 13 bases had no gene match.

V gene TRBV18 combines with J gene TRBJ2-3; 9 nucleotides agree with TRBD2. The germline V gene encodes CDR1 KGHSH and CDR2 LQKENI. The trim removed 1 base at V and 2 bases at J, leaving 1 base unmatched. The CDR3 covers 15 residues. The CDR3 bases are TGTGCCAGCTCACCACTAGCGGGAGCCACAGATACGCAGTATTTT. Translating it yields CASSPLAGATDTQYF.

V gene TRBV6-5 combines with J gene TRBJ1-1; D is undetermined. Deletions cut 6 bases from V and 0 bases from J, with 8 bases between. The V gene's germline CDR1 is MNHEY and CDR2 SVGAGI. There are 13 residues in the CDR3. The CDR3 nucleotides read TGTGCCAGCAGACGGACGGTGAACACTGAAGCTTTCTTT. Protein sequence: CASRRTVNTEAFF.

The rearrangement uses TRBV18 and TRBJ2-7; 9 nucleotides line up with TRBD2. The germline V gene has CDR1 KGHSH and CDR2 LQKENI. V was pared by 2 bases and J by 0 bases, with 11 bases of the junction left unmatched. The CDR3 spans 18 residues. CDR3 in amino acids: CASSPGNIGAGGSYEQYF. DNA of the CDR3: TGTGCCAGCTCACCAGGGAATATAGGAGCGGGAGGCTCCTACGAGCAGTACTTC.

This chain links TRBV6-1 with TRBJ2-3, with TRBD2 matching over 8 bases. Losses at the gene ends were 3 bases for V and 3 bases for J; bases not matched to a gene: 2. The CDR3 extends over 14 amino acids. Germline assignment: CDR1 MNHNS and CDR2 SASEGT. CDR3 amino acids: CASSDGGATDTQYF. The DNA for the CDR3 is TGTGCCAGCAGTGACGGGGGGGCTACAGATACGCAGTATTTT.

V is TRBV27 and J is TRBJ2-3; D uncertain. The CDR3 spans 15 residues. V was clipped by 2 bases and J by 2 bases, with 11 bases between them. CDR1 MNHEY and CDR2 SMNVEV come from the germline V gene (reference sequence). The CDR3 bases are TGTGCCAGCAGTTTAGCAGGCGACATCACAGATACGCAGTATTTT. Translation gives CASSLAGDITDTQYF.

This rearrangement joins TRBV5-1 to TRBJ2-7; a weak D match, TRBD2 (5 bases). This CDR3 is built from 14 residues. Looked up from germline, CDR1 is SGHRS and CDR2 is YFSETQ. With 6 bases removed from V and 3 bases from J, the gap between germline ends came to 16 bases. The CDR3 loop reads CASTADPGFYEQYF. In nucleotides, the CDR3 is TGCGCCAGCACCGCGGACCCGGGGTTCTACGAGCAGTACTTC.

The rearrangement uses TRBV5-4 and TRBJ2-3, with 12 bases identical to TRBD2. CDR1 SGHNT and CDR2 YYREEE come from the germline V gene (reference sequence). The CDR3 length is 16 residues. Trimming took 4 bases from V and 4 from J; bases not matched to a gene: 7. CDR3 nucleotide sequence: TGTGCCAGCAGCCGCCTAGCGGGAGGGCGCGCAGATACGCAGTATTTT. Encoded protein: CASSRLAGGRADTQYF.

The rearrangement links TRBV11-1 to TRBJ2-5, with D perhaps matching TRBD2 (6 bases). The germline V gene encodes CDR1 SGHAT and CDR2 FQDESV (reference sequence). The CDR3 loop spans 14 amino acids. Trimming pared 5 bases from V and 5 bases from J, leaving 15 bases between. CDR3 protein: CASSPRDFPETQYF. CDR3 nucleotides: TGTGCCAGCAGCCCACGGGACTTCCCGGAGACCCAGTACTTC.

The chain couples TRBV19 to TRBJ2-1; 9 bases map to TRBD2. The junction had 12 bases not matched to a gene; V was cut back by 4 bases and J by 5 bases. Germline-derived CDR1 and CDR2 are LNHDA and SQIVND (reference sequence). This CDR3 has 17 residues. The CDR3 DNA sequence: TGTGCCAGTAGTACGCGCCTAGCGGGAAACAGGGACAATGAGCAGTTCTTC. It is translated as CASSTRLAGNRDNEQFF.